This paragraph covers one TCR beta chain sequence. Per the original data handling: Estimates of nucleated cell counts were drawn from the amplification of reference gene primers. Profiling relied on immunoSEQ multiplex PCR, and the TCRdb table lists in-frame clones only, not all of them. V, J and clone size are taken as reported in that table, and D and trimming were inferred from the DNA itself. The table has 300,000 to 400,000 clones, roughly 85% seen once. The CDR3 is 16 amino acids. V lost 2 bases, J lost 6 bases, and 8 bases stayed unmatched. Germline CDR1 is SGHTA and CDR2 is FQGNSA. This sample is part of a study of blood T cell repertoires in COVID-19.

The chain combines TRBV7-2 with TRBJ2-5, with TRBD2 identical over 11 bases. The origin of this receptor is a woman in her thirties or forties with acute COVID-19. The specimen was PBMCs or T cells enriched from blood (not recorded which). The CDR3 region has the DNA TGTGCCAGCAGCTTAAGTTCCGGACTAGCGGGCAAGACCCAGTACTTC. It codes for CASSLSSGLAGKTQYF.